The rows below give T cell receptor beta chains drawn from one sample of a study of cytomegalovirus exposure and HLA in healthy donors. Some clones are missing from TCRdb's copy, which holds only in-frame ones; the method was immunoSEQ multiplex PCR. The profile shows roughly 180,000 clones, 70% to 90% of them singletons. Input material: PBMCs. Receptor source: a man younger than 30 in good health and CMV-seropositive. The CDR3 runs from the conserved cysteine through the conserved F or W. Each record gives: CDR3 protein, CDR3 DNA, J gene, D gene, clone size, V gene. D genes are given only for firm matches. Size is stated for part of the rows, as once, few or many counts, or as a class when the clone is expanded.

CDR3: CASSLGSGVPNTGELFF
DNA: TGTGCCAGCAGCTTAGGCAGCGGGGTCCCGAACACCGGGGAGCTGTTTTTT
J: TRBJ2-2
D: TRBD2
size: NA
V: TRBV11-3

CDR3: CAIDRGYSNQPQHF
DNA: TGTGCCATTGACAGAGGATATAGCAATCAGCCCCAGCATTTT
J: TRBJ1-5
D: NA
size: NA
V: TRBV6-6

CDR3: CASRTSGGLYEQYF
DNA: TGTGCCAGCAGGACTAGCGGGGGGCTTTACGAGCAGTACTTC
J: TRBJ2-7
D: TRBD2
size: NA
V: TRBV6-5

CDR3: CAWSVTGPYEQYF
DNA: TGTGCCTGGAGTGTAACAGGGCCCTACGAGCAGTACTTC
J: TRBJ2-7
D: NA
size: NA
V: TRBV30

CDR3: CASSELGSPLHF
DNA: TGCGCCAGCAGTGAACTAGGTTCACCCCTCCACTTT
J: TRBJ1-6
D: NA
size: few
V: TRBV10-1

CDR3: CASSITGQAISYEQYF
DNA: TGTGCCAGTAGTATCACGGGACAGGCTATCTCCTACGAGCAGTACTTC
J: TRBJ2-7
D: TRBD1
size: NA
V: TRBV19

CDR3: CASSGVGGDGYTF
DNA: TGTGCCAGCAGTGGGGTAGGGGGCGATGGCTACACCTTC
J: TRBJ1-2
D: TRBD1
size: NA
V: TRBV6-4

CDR3: CASSGVGTQRTQYF
DNA: TGTGCCAGCAGCGGAGTAGGGACTCAGAGGACGCAGTATTTT
J: TRBJ2-3
D: NA
size: NA
V: TRBV9

CDR3: CAWSRGSNQPQHF
DNA: TGTGCCTGGTCCCGGGGGAGCAATCAGCCCCAGCATTTT
J: TRBJ1-5
D: NA
size: NA
V: TRBV30

CDR3: CASSERWTGAYEQYF
DNA: TGTGCCAGCAGTGAAAGATGGACAGGAGCCTACGAGCAGTACTTC
J: TRBJ2-7
D: TRBD1
size: NA
V: TRBV6-1

CDR3: CASRKTSGGTGELFF
DNA: TGTGCCAGCAGGAAGACTAGCGGGGGGACCGGGGAGCTGTTTTTT
J: TRBJ2-2
D: TRBD2
size: NA
V: TRBV11-2

CDR3: CASSVDPDSYNEQFF
DNA: TGTGCCAGCAGCGTAGACCCGGACAGTTACAATGAGCAGTTCTTC
J: TRBJ2-1
D: NA
size: NA
V: TRBV9

CDR3: CASSARGGEETQYF
DNA: TGTGCCAGCTCGGCCCGGGGGGGAGAAGAGACCCAGTACTTC
J: TRBJ2-5
D: TRBD2
size: NA
V: TRBV18

CDR3: CASSYRGGGNQPQHF
DNA: TGTGCCAGCAGCTACCGGGGAGGGGGGAATCAGCCCCAGCATTTT
J: TRBJ1-5
D: NA
size: NA
V: TRBV7-2

CDR3: CASSPSGRTEAFF
DNA: TGTGCCAGCTCACCATCGGGTAGGACTGAAGCTTTCTTT
J: TRBJ1-1
D: NA
size: NA
V: TRBV18

CDR3: CASSLRALETQYF
DNA: TGTGCCAGCAGCTTACGAGCGCTAGAGACCCAGTACTTC
J: TRBJ2-5
D: NA
size: NA
V: TRBV7-2

CDR3: CASSMGGREQFF
DNA: TGTGCCAGTAGTATGGGGGGAAGGGAGCAGTTCTTC
J: TRBJ2-1
D: NA
size: NA
V: TRBV19

CDR3: CASSLQGDTEAFF
DNA: TGTGCCAGCAGCTTACAGGGGGACACTGAAGCTTTCTTT
J: TRBJ1-1
D: TRBD1
size: once
V: TRBV5-5

CDR3: CASSETGVYGYTF
DNA: TGTGCCAGCAGTGAGACAGGGGTGTATGGCTACACCTTC
J: TRBJ1-2
D: TRBD1
size: NA
V: TRBV6-1

CDR3: CAGRSPVRTGGPSNYGYTF
DNA: TGTGCAGGAAGATCCCCCGTGAGGACAGGGGGACCCTCTAACTATGGCTACACCTTC
J: TRBJ1-2
D: TRBD1
size: NA
V: TRBV30

CDR3: CASSNRGGAKTQYF
DNA: TGCGCCAGCAGCAACAGGGGGGGGGCGAAGACCCAGTACTTC
J: TRBJ2-5
D: NA
size: NA
V: TRBV5-1

CDR3: CASSLGPGQGSDTQYF
DNA: TGCGCCAGCAGCTTGGGACCGGGACAGGGATCAGATACGCAGTATTTT
J: TRBJ2-3
D: TRBD1
size: once
V: TRBV5-1

CDR3: CASSRANAGATDTQYF
DNA: TGCGCCAGCAGCCGGGCTAACGCAGGGGCCACAGATACGCAGTATTTT
J: TRBJ2-3
D: NA
size: NA
V: TRBV4-1

CDR3: CASSSRSGHGNYGYTF
DNA: TGTGCCAGCAGCTCCCGTTCAGGGCACGGGAACTATGGCTACACCTTC
J: TRBJ1-2
D: NA
size: NA
V: TRBV7-9

CDR3: CAISVGGGRGTGELFF
DNA: TGTGCCATCAGTGTTGGGGGGGGCCGGGGCACCGGGGAGCTGTTTTTT
J: TRBJ2-2
D: NA
size: NA
V: TRBV10-3

CDR3: CASRSRGRGLTYEQYF
DNA: TGTGCAAGTCGCTCGAGAGGTAGGGGCCTAACCTACGAGCAGTACTTC
J: TRBJ2-7
D: NA
size: NA
V: TRBV12-2

CDR3: CASSVGVGWVNNEQFF
DNA: TGTGCCAGCAGCGTAGGGGTCGGGTGGGTTAACAATGAGCAGTTCTTC
J: TRBJ2-1
D: NA
size: NA
V: TRBV9

CDR3: CASSLKRGTYEQYF
DNA: TGTGCCAGCAGTCTTAAGCGGGGAACCTACGAGCAGTACTTC
J: TRBJ2-7
D: TRBD2
size: NA
V: TRBV27

CDR3: CASSLVRLAGPDTQYF
DNA: TGTGCCAGCAGCTTAGTAAGACTAGCGGGTCCGGATACGCAGTATTTT
J: TRBJ2-3
D: TRBD2
size: NA
V: TRBV7-2

CDR3: CASSSGTDNYGYTF
DNA: TGTGCCAGCAGCTCCGGCACAGATAACTATGGCTACACCTTC
J: TRBJ1-2
D: NA
size: NA
V: TRBV7-9

CDR3: CASSAAGTSVYEQYF
DNA: TGTGCCAGCAGCGCGGCCGGGACTAGCGTCTACGAGCAGTACTTC
J: TRBJ2-7
D: TRBD2
size: NA
V: TRBV9

CDR3: CATWTDSSYNEQFF
DNA: TGTGCCACTTGGACAGACAGCTCCTACAATGAGCAGTTCTTC
J: TRBJ2-1
D: NA
size: NA
V: TRBV6-6

CDR3: CASSQDRRGTEAFF
DNA: TGCGCCAGCAGCCAAGATCGCAGGGGCACTGAAGCTTTCTTT
J: TRBJ1-1
D: NA
size: medium-sized
V: TRBV4-1

CDR3: CASSPYLDILSYEQYF
DNA: TGTGCCAGCAGTCCCTATTTGGACATTTTGTCCTACGAGCAGTACTTC
J: TRBJ2-7
D: NA
size: NA
V: TRBV6-6

CDR3: CASSDKEGEGYTF
DNA: TGTGCCAGCAGTGATAAGGAGGGAGAGGGCTACACCTTC
J: TRBJ1-2
D: NA
size: NA
V: TRBV6-4

CDR3: CASSMGAGFWEQYF
DNA: TGTGCCAGTAGTATGGGCGCGGGTTTTTGGGAGCAGTACTTC
J: TRBJ2-7
D: NA
size: NA
V: TRBV19